In its sample, the clone carrying this TCR beta chain was seen a few times. Antigen: not known. The CDR3 has 14 residues. V gave up 3 bases and J gave up 4 bases, with 13 bases separating them. Germline V gives CDR1 SGHTA, CDR2 FQGNSA. The sample is drawn from a study of tissue T cells after allogeneic stem cell transplantation. TCRbeta CDR3 was sequenced at survey depth with template counts. The data were produced by immunoSEQ multiplex PCR, yet TCRdb's version contains in-frame clones alone and is incomplete. The sample contains about 3,900 clones, 74% of which appear only once. Whole-study findings and limits: Blood and spleen captured only part of the tissue TCR repertoire.

The specimen comprised left colon tissue, sampled at autopsy. This chain links TRBV7-2 with TRBJ2-7; TRBD1 is a possible D gene (5 bases). This TCR was sampled from a woman aged 18 to 55 with breast cancer. CDR3: CASSLLGPRYEQYF. The CDR3 DNA sequence: TGTGCCAGCAGCTTGTTGGGGCCTCGGTACGAGCAGTACTTC.